The next 25 T cell receptor beta chains were all read from a single sample in a study of cytomegalovirus exposure and HLA in healthy donors. PCR primers comprised 60 Vbeta and 13 Jbeta primers. Assay used: immunoSEQ multiplex PCR; TCRdb lists only in-frame clones, some missing. The sample yields roughly 140,000 clones, approximately 80% seen once. Sequencing used PBMCs. These receptors all stem from a man aged 18-30 years in good health and CMV-seronegative.

The CDR3 sequence is CASINRGTYNEQFF. The CDR3 DNA reads as TGTGCCAGCATTAACAGGGGGACCTACAATGAGCAGTTCTTC. The J gene is TRBJ2-1, the V gene TRBV28; TRBD1 aligns across 8 bases. The CDR3 sequence is 14 residues long. The V gene end was trimmed by 7 bases and the J gene end by 2 bases; junction bases not matched to a gene: 4. Germline lookup yields CDR1 MDHEN and CDR2 SYDVKM.

This chain joins TRBV10-1 and TRBJ1-3; D is unresolved. V lost 0 bases and J 2 bases, leaving 5 bases between the germline ends. The length of the CDR3 is 14 residues. The germline CDR1 and CDR2 sequences are WNHNN and SYGVQD (reference sequence). This CDR3 reads CASSESGAGNTIYF. CDR3 nucleotide sequence: TGCGCCAGCAGTGAGTCCGGAGCTGGAAACACCATATATTTT.

The gene calls are TRBV19 and TRBJ1-6; D possibly corresponds to TRBD1 (5 bases). The CDR3 is 15 amino acids. Germline loops: CDR1 LNHDA, CDR2 SQIVND (reference sequence). V lost 3 bases and J lost 7, with 13 bases in between. CDR3 amino acids: CASSMGQGNNSPLHF. CDR3 bases: TGTGCCAGTAGTATGGGCCAGGGCAACAATTCACCCCTCCACTTT.

The genes are TRBV28 and TRBJ2-1; 11 nucleotides agree with TRBD2. Trimming at V came to 7 bases and at J to 3 bases, leaving 8 bases not matched to a gene. The CDR3 is 16 amino acids. CDR1 and CDR2 (germline): MDHEN, SYDVKM. The CDR3 bases are TGTGCCAGCACCAAAACCGGGACTAGCGGCTACAATGAGCAGTTCTTC. This translates into CASTKTGTSGYNEQFF. Based on the CDR3 plus reference TRBV28 and TRBJ2-1, the full variable domain is DVKVTQSSRYLVKRTGEKVFLECVQDMDHENMFWYRQDPGLGLRLIYFSYDVKMKEKGDIPEGYSVSREKKERFSLILESASTNQTSMYLCASTKTGTSGYNEQFFGPGTRLTVL.

The rearrangement joins TRBV4-2 to TRBJ2-1, with D unresolved. Germline-derived CDR1 and CDR2 are LGHNA and YNFKEQ. The CDR3 is made up of 12 amino acids. Deletions cut 4 bases from V and 7 bases from J, with 8 bases between. CDR3 DNA: TGTGCCAGCAGCCTCTTAGAGAATGAGCAGTTCTTC. Protein: CASSLLENEQFF.

V is TRBV7-9 and J is TRBJ1-3; D remains unclear. The V end lost 3 bases, the J end lost 2 bases, and 11 bases lay between the germline ends. The CDR3 sequence is 15 residues long. Germline V gene data show CDR1 as SEHNR and CDR2 as FQNEAQ (reference sequence). CDR3 DNA: TGTGCCAGCAGCTTGGCGGGAGTTGCTGGAAACACCATATATTTT. Protein product: CASSLAGVAGNTIYF.

The chain links TRBV19 to TRBJ1-6; 7 bases are shared with TRBD1. The CDR3 loop spans 15 amino acids. V lost 6 bases and J lost 6; bases outside the gene matches: 8. Germline lookup yields CDR1 LNHDA and CDR2 SQIVND (reference sequence). CDR3 loop: CASRKRDRPNSPLHF. DNA for the CDR3: TGTGCCAGTAGAAAAAGGGACAGACCTAATTCACCCCTCCACTTT.

J is TRBJ2-1 and V is TRBV6-5; D might be TRBD2 (6 bases). The CDR3 length is 13 residues. The V and J ends lost 2 bases and 6 bases respectively, with 8 bases between them. Germline V gene data show CDR1 as MNHEY and CDR2 as SVGAGI. The CDR3 DNA follows: TGTGCCAGCAGTTACGACGGGAGCAATGAGCAGTTCTTC. Protein product: CASSYDGSNEQFF.

This clone came up a few times. The chain combines TRBV10-1 with TRBJ2-7; 10 nucleotides align to TRBD2. The V gene's germline CDR1 is WNHNN and CDR2 SYGVQD (reference sequence). The CDR3 is 16 residues long. The V gene end was trimmed by 3 bases and the J gene end by 3 bases; junction bases not matched to a gene: 8. The CDR3 is CASSEGLAGDHYEQYF. In DNA, the CDR3 is TGCGCCAGCAGTGAAGGTCTAGCGGGGGACCACTACGAGCAGTACTTC.

This rearrangement joins TRBV7-2 to TRBJ2-1; 9 bases agree with TRBD2. The CDR3 extends over 16 amino acids. Trimming cost V 1 base and J 8 bases; bases outside gene matches: 9. CDR1 is SGHTA and CDR2 is FQGNSA in the germline V gene. CDR3 loop: CASSLDWRGGLDEQFF. CDR3 coding DNA: TGTGCCAGCAGCTTAGATTGGCGGGGGGGTTTGGATGAGCAGTTCTTC.

The V call is TRBV30, the J call TRBJ2-7, with 10 bases matching TRBD2. The trim removed 4 bases at V and 4 bases at J, leaving 4 bases unmatched. The germline CDR1 and CDR2 sequences are GTSNPN and SVGIG (reference sequence). The CDR3 covers 13 residues. CDR3 DNA sequence: TGTGCCTGGACCCCTAGCGGGGGTTACGAGCAGTACTTC. Its translation is CAWTPSGGYEQYF.

This chain joins TRBV6-5 and TRBJ2-5; TRBD1 aligns across 9 bases. TRBJ2-7 explains the end of the DNA better; the J call may be wrong. This CDR3 is 14 amino acids long. CDR1 and CDR2 from the germline V gene are MNHEY and SVGAGI. Here the CDR3 reads CATQQGAGSYEQYF. The CDR3 region has the DNA TGTGCCACTCAACAGGGGGCAGGTTCCTACGAGCAGTACTTC.

V is TRBV6-6 and J is TRBJ1-1; the D is unclear. The germline V and J ends were trimmed by 5 bases and 0 bases, with 13 bases remaining between them. This CDR3 spans 15 amino acids. CDR1 MNHNY and CDR2 SVGAGI come from the germline V gene (reference sequence). In DNA, the CDR3 is TGTGCCAGCAGTACCCCCGGGAAAATGAACACTGAAGCTTTCTTT. Encoded protein: CASSTPGKMNTEAFF.

The gene calls are TRBV11-2 and TRBJ2-7; TRBD1 agrees at 8 bases. Per the germline V gene, CDR1 is SGHAT and CDR2 is FQNNGV. The trim removed 1 base at V and 1 base at J, leaving 6 bases unmatched. This CDR3 spans 16 amino acids. In DNA form, the CDR3 reads TGTGCCAGCAGCTTAGGTTTAGGACAGGGATCCTACGAGCAGTACTTC. Protein sequence: CASSLGLGQGSYEQYF.

V gene TRBV11-3 combines with J gene TRBJ1-1, with D uncertain. The CDR3 loop spans 15 amino acids. Per the germline V gene, CDR1 is SGHNT and CDR2 is YENEEA. The V gene lost 1 base and the J gene lost 1 base, with 10 bases spanning the gap. The CDR3 coding sequence is TGTGCCAGCAGCTTAGGTGGAGGTGGGAACACTGAAGCTTTCTTT. The encoded protein is CASSLGGGGNTEAFF.

This chain joins TRBV6-5 and TRBJ1-5, with D possibly TRBD1 on 6 matching bases. Germline V gene sequence: CDR1 MNHEY, CDR2 SVGAGI. The CDR3 extends over 14 amino acids. V was cut by 2 bases and J by 6 bases, with 11 bases left in between. The CDR3 protein is CASSYLQGSQPQHF. In nucleotides, the CDR3 is TGTGCCAGCAGTTACCTACAGGGCTCTCAGCCCCAGCATTTT.

The chain carries TRBV4-1 and TRBJ1-4; D may be TRBD1 (6 bases). Per germline, CDR1 MGHRA and CDR2 YSYEKL. V shed 4 bases and J shed 12 bases, with 15 bases lying between them. The CDR3 sequence is 13 residues long. The chain's CDR3 is CASSPQGPEELFF. The CDR3 region has the DNA TGCGCCAGCAGCCCGCAGGGGCCCGAGGAACTGTTTTTT.

This clone occurred a few times. This rearrangement joins TRBV10-2 to TRBJ2-1; 10 bases are shared with TRBD2. Germline values: CDR1 WSHSY, CDR2 SAAADI. The CDR3 has 15 amino acids. The trim removed 7 bases at V and 8 bases at J, leaving 11 bases unmatched. CDR3 residues: CASTQAGGRNDEQFF. The DNA of the CDR3 is TGCGCCAGCACCCAAGCGGGAGGGAGGAACGATGAGCAGTTCTTC.

J is TRBJ1-1 and V is TRBV15; 7 bases are shared with TRBD1. The CDR3 runs 14 residues. CDR1 and CDR2 (germline): LNHNV, YYDKDF (reference sequence). With 5 bases clipped from V and 4 bases from J, the junction kept 7 bases outside the gene matches. The CDR3 here is CATSVTGEGTEAFF. CDR3 bases: TGTGCCACCAGCGTTACAGGGGAAGGCACTGAAGCTTTCTTT.

This clone was seen a few times. The genes are TRBV9 and TRBJ2-7, with TRBD1 identical over 9 bases. The trim removed 3 bases at V and 5 bases at J, leaving 9 bases unmatched. This CDR3 has 15 residues. Germline CDR1 reads SGDLS; CDR2 reads YYNGEE. For the CDR3, the DNA is TGTGCCAGCAGCGCGAGAGACAGGGGGATAGACGAGCAGTACTTC. Translating gives CASSARDRGIDEQYF.

The V gene is TRBV19, the J gene TRBJ2-4; a weak D match, TRBD1 (5 bases). Germline lookup yields CDR1 LNHDA and CDR2 SQIVND (reference sequence). The CDR3 covers 15 residues. Trimming pared 4 bases from V and 1 base from J, leaving 11 bases between. CDR3 sequence (DNA): TGTGCCAGTAGTAACCAGGGAAGGGCCAAAAACATTCAGTACTTC. It yields the protein CASSNQGRAKNIQYF.

The gene calls are TRBV7-3 and TRBJ1-1, with TRBD1 identical over 8 bases. Germline-derived CDR1 and CDR2 are SGHTA and FQGTGA. V gave up 5 bases and J gave up 1 base; unmatched junction bases: 6. This CDR3 has 15 residues. This CDR3 is CASSRTGTGNTEAFF. Written as DNA, the CDR3 is TGTGCCAGCAGCCGAACCGGGACAGGGAACACTGAAGCTTTCTTT.

As DNA, the CDR3 is TGCACCAGCAGCCAAGATAACTTGAGAGACAGGGGGGAAATACCCCTCTTCACAGATACGCAGTATTTT. It codes for CTSSQDNLRDRGEIPLFTDTQYF. The chain is built from TRBV1 and TRBJ2-3; TRBD1 is the table's D call and was not checked against the DNA. TRBV1 is a documented pseudogene. CDR3 length: 23 amino acids.

The CDR3 reads CASSPGLAGIDTQYF. CDR3 nucleotide sequence: TGCGCCAGCAGTCCGGGACTAGCGGGAATAGATACGCAGTATTTT. The chain links TRBV10-1 to TRBJ2-3; TRBD2 aligns across 13 bases. Germline V CDR1 and CDR2: WNHNN, SYGVQD (reference sequence). The CDR3 has 15 residues. With V trimmed by 5 bases and J by 5 bases, 4 bases remained unmatched.

The chain joins TRBV27 to TRBJ2-5; 7 positions match TRBD1. This CDR3 has 15 residues. Germline loops: CDR1 MNHEY, CDR2 SMNVEV (reference sequence). Trimming at V came to 4 bases and at J to 4 bases, leaving 9 bases not matched to a gene. CDR3 nucleotides: TGTGCCAGCAGTTGGCGACAGGGTGTCGGAGAGACCCAGTACTTC. Amino acid sequence: CASSWRQGVGETQYF.